Following are 3 T cell receptor beta chains from one sample sequenced in a study of beta chain features in type 1 diabetes. The antigens for these receptors are not known. Sequencing targeted expressed TCRB transcripts, as all isolated RNA had been reverse transcribed. Sequencing was performed with immunoSEQ multiplex PCR; in TCRdb, only in-frame clones are kept and a portion is missing. The table lists 150,000 to 200,000 clones, 8% to 9.5% of them singletons. Regarding the study as a whole: Shorter TCRB CDR3s, moderately but significantly so, marked every one of the four CD4+ subsets in Type 1 diabetes patients.

Sequencing was performed on central memory CD4+ T cells from blood. Receptors were obtained from a young woman with type 1 diabetes.

J is TRBJ2-1 and V is TRBV2; TRBD1 matches at 10 bases. The CDR3 runs to 13 residues. CDR1 SNHLY and CDR2 FYNNEI come from the germline V gene. Losses at the gene ends were 2 bases for V and 15 bases for J; bases not matched to a gene: 7. CDR3 region: CASSERGQGKRFF. The CDR3 DNA reads TGTGCCAGCAGTGAACGGGGACAGGGGAAACGGTTCTTC. Looking up the rest from reference TRBV2 and TRBJ2-1 gives the full variable domain: EPEVTQTPSHQVTQMGQEVILRCVPISNHLYFYWYRQILGQKVEFLVSFYNNEISEKSEIFDDQFSVERPDGSNFTLKIRSTKLEDSAMYFCASSERGQGKRFFGPGTRLTVL.

This rearrangement joins TRBV11-2 to TRBJ2-4; D is unclear. The CDR3 extends over 14 amino acids. The ends were cut back, 3 bases at V and 8 bases at J, with 14 bases in the middle. CDR1 and CDR2 from the germline V gene are SGHAT and FQNNGV. The CDR3 reads CASSLAVRMDIQYF. CDR3 bases: TGTGCCAGCAGCTTGGCGGTGAGAATGGACATTCAGTACTTC.

The V call is TRBV30, the J call TRBJ2-1, with TRBD2 matching 7 bases. After removal of 4 bases from V and 7 bases from J, the junction contained 4 bases not matched to a gene. The CDR3 runs 12 residues. Germline CDR1 reads GTSNPN; CDR2 reads SVGIG (reference sequence). The CDR3: CAWTSGLNEQFF. The CDR3 nucleotides are TGTGCCTGGACTAGCGGCCTAAATGAGCAGTTCTTC.